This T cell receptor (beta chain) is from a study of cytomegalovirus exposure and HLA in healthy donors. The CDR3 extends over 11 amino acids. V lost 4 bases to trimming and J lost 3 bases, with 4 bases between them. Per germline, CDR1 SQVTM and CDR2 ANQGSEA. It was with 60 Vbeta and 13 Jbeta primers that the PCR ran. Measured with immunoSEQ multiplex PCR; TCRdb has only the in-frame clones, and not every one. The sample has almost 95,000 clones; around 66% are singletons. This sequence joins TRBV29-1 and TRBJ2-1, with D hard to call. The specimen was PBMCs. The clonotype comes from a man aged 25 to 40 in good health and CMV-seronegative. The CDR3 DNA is TGCAGCGTTGGGCTCTACAATGAGCAGTTCTTC. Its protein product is CSVGLYNEQFF.